These 11 T cell receptor beta chains came from one sample sequenced in a study of CD4 and CD8 cells across lung adenocarcinoma regions. TCRdb fed the PCR reads into MiXCR, producing one record per CDR3 protein. The data hold approximately 14,000 distinct CDR3 sequences, with around 45% observed a single time. The sequenced sample was CD4+ T cells from the center of a lung tumor. The origin of the receptors is a male donor with lung adenocarcinoma. The CD4 and CD8 labels of this study may be unreliable.

The table lists this clonotype with a few counts. This sequence joins TRBV2 and TRBJ2-7; D possibly uses TRBD1 or TRBD2 (5 bases each). V dropped 8 bases and J dropped 2 bases, with 19 bases sitting between them. The CDR3 length is 15 residues. In germline, CDR1 is SNHLY, CDR2 FYNNEI. The CDR3 DNA is TGTGCCAGCGACTATGGGGGACCCTCGACCTACGAGCAGTACTTC. As protein: CASDYGGPSTYEQYF. The variable domain in full, with the rest retrieved from reference TRBV2 and TRBJ2-7, is EPEVTQTPSHQVTQMGQEVILRCVPISNHLYFYWYRQILGQKVEFLVSFYNNEISEKSEIFDDQFSVERPDGSNFTLKIRSTKLEDSAMYFCASDYGGPSTYEQYFGPGTRLTVT.

This clonotype was detected only once. The chain links TRBV7-2 to TRBJ2-1; D is uncertain. With 5 bases removed from V and 3 bases from J, the gap between germline ends came to 11 bases. Germline V CDR1 and CDR2: SGHTA, FQGNSA. The CDR3 totals 14 residues. This CDR3 is CASSPTPDYNEQFF. CDR3 nucleotides: TGTGCCAGCAGCCCCACCCCAGACTACAATGAGCAGTTCTTC.

This clonotype was picked up many times. The chain carries TRBV25-1 and TRBJ2-2; tentative D call: TRBD2 (5 bases). This CDR3 spans 13 amino acids. Germline loops: CDR1 MGHDK, CDR2 SYGVNS. Deletions cut 5 bases from V and 5 bases from J, with 9 bases between. As DNA, the CDR3 is TGTGCCAGCAGTCAACTAGTTACCGGGGAGCTGTTTTTT. This sequence encodes CASSQLVTGELFF. Combining the CDR3 with reference TRBV25-1 and TRBJ2-2 gives the whole variable domain EADIYQTPRYLVIGTGKKITLECSQTMGHDKMYWYQQDPGMELHLIHYSYGVNSTEKGDLSSESTVSRIRTEHFPLTLESARPSHTSQYLCASSQLVTGELFFGEGSRLTVL.

In the case of this clonotype: The junction departs from the called germline gene at one end, perhaps through a read error. V usage is TRBV27 and J usage is TRBJ2-4, with D possibly being TRBD2 (5 bases). CDR3 length: 14 amino acids. Per the germline V gene, CDR1 is MNHEY and CDR2 is SMNVEV (reference sequence). CDR3 nucleotides: TGTCGCAGCAGGAGGACGTGGGCCAAAAACATGCAGTATTTC. Protein sequence: CRSRRTWAKNMQYF.

V is TRBV11-1 and J is TRBJ2-1; D gene unclear. The CDR3 runs to 12 residues. Germline-derived CDR1 and CDR2 are SGHAT and FQDESV (reference sequence). V was cut by 7 bases and J by 3 bases, with 7 bases left in between. CDR3 region: CASTENYNEQFF. Written as DNA, the CDR3 is TGTGCCAGCACCGAGAACTACAATGAGCAGTTCTTC.

With regard to this clonotype: The junction and the germline gene differ at one end; a read error may be behind it. The rearrangement uses TRBV15 and TRBJ2-5; perhaps TRBD2 as D (7 bases). The J call may be incorrect, as the DNA end agrees better with TRBJ2-3. Germline V gene sequence: CDR1 LNHNV, CDR2 YYDKDF (reference sequence). The CDR3 runs 17 residues. The CDR3 loop reads CATSGGGGGQDPDTQYF. The CDR3 nucleotides are TGTGCCACCAGCGGGGGTGGGGGGGGCCAGGACCCAGATACCCAGTATTTT.

This clonotype was counted ten times or more. The V gene is TRBV4-2, the J gene TRBJ2-1, with 7 positions matching TRBD2. The DNA end lines up better with TRBJ2-5; the J call may be wrong. CDR3 length: 16 amino acids. CDR1 and CDR2 (germline): LGHNA, YNFKEQ. The CDR3 sequence: CASSQDSASGAETQYF. The CDR3 nucleotides read TGTGCCAGCAGCCAAGACTCGGCTAGCGGTGCGGAGACCCAGTACTTC.

This clonotype has at least ten counts. A read error may produce the germline difference seen at one junction end. DNA of the CDR3: TGTGCCAGCAGGTACTCCGTTGGGGCTAGCACAGATACGCAGTATTTT. This translates into CASRYSVGASTDTQYF. The J gene is TRBJ2-3, the V gene TRBV6-5; TRBD1 might be the D (5 bases). The CDR3 length is 16 residues. CDR1 is MNHEY, CDR2 SVGAGI, per germline.

This clonotype is classed as medium-sized. This rearrangement joins TRBV6-6 to TRBJ2-1; the D gene is possibly TRBD2 (6 bases). Trimming left V 4 bases short and J 7 bases short, with 14 bases between. CDR1 and CDR2 from the germline V gene are MNHNY and SVGAGI (reference sequence). The CDR3 is 14 residues long. CDR3: CASSSPGSRNEQFF. The CDR3 region has the DNA TGTGCCAGCAGTTCTCCCGGGAGTAGGAATGAGCAGTTCTTC.

The rearrangement joins TRBV6-1 to TRBJ2-5; tentative D call: TRBD1 (6 bases). The V gene's germline CDR1 is MNHNS and CDR2 SASEGT. The CDR3 extends over 14 amino acids. V lost 0 bases to trimming and J lost 13 bases, with 18 bases between them. The CDR3 is CASSEAPRTVGSYF. The CDR3 DNA sequence: TGTGCCAGCAGTGAAGCGCCCCGGACAGTGGGATCGTACTTC.

Note on this clonotype: The junction does not match germline at one end; this may be a read error. V is TRBV6-1 and J is TRBJ2-4, with D possibly being TRBD1 (6 bases). Germline assignment: CDR1 MNHNS and CDR2 SASEGT. The CDR3 spans 14 residues. Written as DNA, the CDR3 is TGTGCCAGCAAGGGGGAGCGCGCCACAGACATGCAGTACTTC. Residues: CASKGERATDMQYF.